This T cell receptor beta chain was found in a study of blood T cell repertoires in COVID-19. Profiling relied on immunoSEQ multiplex PCR, and the TCRdb table lists in-frame clones only, not all of them. In the table there are 180,000 or so clones, around 89% of which are singletons. Looked up from germline, CDR1 is GTSNPN and CDR2 is SVGIG (reference sequence). The CDR3 runs 12 residues. V was pared by 2 bases and J by 7 bases, with 12 bases between. This TCR was recovered from a woman between 18 and 29 years old who had recovered from COVID-19. The sequenced sample was PBMCs or T cells enriched from blood (not recorded which). The J gene is TRBJ2-7, the V gene TRBV30; D may be TRBD2 (6 bases). The CDR3 here is CAWSKGGGEQYF. CDR3 bases: TGTGCCTGGAGTAAAGGTGGGGGGGAGCAGTACTTC.